These T cell receptor beta chains were read from a single sample in a study of T cell responses to AZD1222 COVID-19 vaccine. TCRdb's copy holds only in-frame clones and misses some; the assay was immunoSEQ multiplex PCR. The sample has over 120,000 clones, approximately 92% seen once. Specimen: peripheral blood, collected 28 days after the second AZD1222 dose. Receptors were obtained from an adult who received the AZD1222 COVID-19 vaccine. CDR3s include the opening cysteine and the closing phenylalanine or tryptophan. The D gene is left open where the match is weak. Clone size is stated in some rows and not others, as once, few, many or a class when expanded.

d_call clone_size j_call v_call cdr3_aa cdr3_nt
- - TRBJ2-5 TRBV24-1 CATSDRRETQYF TGTGCCACCAGTGATAGGCGGGAGACCCAGTACTTC
TRBD2 - TRBJ2-2 TRBV4-1 CASSQEGLAGGELFF TGCGCCAGCAGCCAGGAGGGACTAGCCGGCGGGGAGCTGTTTTTT
- - TRBJ1-2 TRBV16 CASSQAGKGGYTF TGTGCCAGCAGCCAAGCGGGTAAAGGTGGCTACACCTTC
- once TRBJ2-7 TRBV2 CASTLVVHEQYF TGTGCCAGCACCCTCGTGGTCCACGAGCAGTACTTC
TRBD1 - TRBJ1-3 TRBV28 CASREQGAKGNTIYF TGTGCCAGCAGAGAACAGGGGGCGAAAGGAAACACCATATATTTT
TRBD1 - TRBJ2-5 TRBV9 CASSPRTGGGETQYF TGTGCCAGCAGCCCCCGCACAGGGGGAGGAGAGACCCAGTACTTC
- - TRBJ2-1 TRBV21-1 CASSKAEGLALNSYNEQFF TGTGCCAGCAGCAAAGCCGAAGGACTAGCGTTGAACTCCTACAATGAGCAGTTCTTC
- - TRBJ1-3 TRBV11-2 CASTSRRTSSGNTIYF TGTGCCAGCACCTCTCGGCGGACGAGCTCTGGAAACACCATATATTTT
TRBD2 - TRBJ2-1 TRBV29-1 CSATGTRVSGYNEQFF TGCAGCGCTACCGGGACTAGAGTATCGGGCTACAATGAGCAGTTCTTC
- - TRBJ1-3 TRBV6-5 CASNGGKGNTIYF TGTGCCAGCAATGGAGGGAAAGGAAACACCATATATTTT
- - TRBJ2-7 TRBV23-1 CASSQSGGRWSYEQYF TGCGCCAGCAGTCAATCCGGGGGGCGCTGGTCCTACGAGCAGTACTTC
- - TRBJ1-2 TRBV19 CASTPGRRTYGYTF TGTGCCAGTACCCCGGGCAGGCGAACCTATGGCTACACCTTC
- - TRBJ2-6 TRBV5-1 CASSGQGQSSGANVLTF TGCGCCAGCAGCGGACAAGGGCAGAGCTCTGGGGCCAACGTCCTGACTTTC
- - TRBJ2-5 TRBV3-1/TRBV3-2 CASSQSIIQETQYF TGTGCCAGCAGCCAGTCAATTATCCAAGAGACCCAGTACTTC
TRBD1 - TRBJ1-5 TRBV10-3 CAITKDRDGQPQHF TGTGCCATCACTAAAGACAGGGATGGGCAGCCCCAGCATTTT
- - TRBJ1-2 TRBV28 CASSPSPLRTDGYTF TGTGCCAGCAGTCCCAGCCCGCTGCGAACGGATGGCTACACCTTC
- - TRBJ1-5 TRBV28 CASSLYREDQPQHF TGTGCCAGCAGTTTATACAGGGAGGATCAGCCCCAGCATTTT
- - TRBJ2-2 TRBV21-1 CASSARSSGVNTGELFF TGTGCCAGCAGCGCCCGGAGTAGCGGGGTTAACACCGGGGAGCTGTTTTTT
- - TRBJ1-2 TRBV2 CASSERIWAPGYTF TGTGCCAGCAGTGAACGAATTTGGGCCCCGGGCTACACCTTC
- once TRBJ1-6 TRBV28 CASRFPSLSYNSPLHF TGTGCCAGCAGATTCCCCAGCCTCTCCTATAATTCACCCCTCCACTTT
TRBD1 - TRBJ2-7 TRBV29-1 CSVFGGTGGFYEQYF TGCAGCGTTTTCGGGGGGACAGGGGGCTTTTACGAGCAGTACTTC
- - TRBJ1-2 TRBV19 CASKAASTTNYGYTF TGTGCCAGTAAGGCAGCCTCCACCACGAACTATGGCTACACCTTC
- - TRBJ1-1 TRBV2 CASGAQAGTEAFF TGTGCCAGTGGAGCACAGGCGGGCACTGAAGCTTTCTTT
TRBD1 - TRBJ2-2 TRBV11-2 CASSLWTGSNTGELFF TGTGCCAGCAGCCTCTGGACAGGGTCGAACACCGGGGAGCTGTTTTTT
- - TRBJ2-7 TRBV9 CASSVGGSHSYEQYF TGTGCCAGCAGCGTAGGGGGTAGCCACTCCTACGAGCAGTACTTC
- many TRBJ1-1 TRBV6-5 CASSRAPLNTEAFF TGTGCCAGCAGTAGGGCCCCCCTGAACACTGAAGCTTTCTTT
- - TRBJ1-2 TRBV28 CASSATGWRDYGYTF TGTGCCAGCAGTGCCACAGGGTGGCGAGACTATGGCTACACCTTC
- - TRBJ1-2 TRBV6-5 CASIPSGRGYGYTF TGTGCCAGCATCCCCAGTGGCAGAGGCTATGGCTACACCTTC
TRBD1 - TRBJ1-2 TRBV28 CASSLGGARGHGLVGYTF TGTGCCAGCAGTTTAGGGGGGGCCAGGGGGCACGGACTTGTGGGCTACACCTTC
- - TRBJ2-2 TRBV4-2 CASSQDPRGGELFF TGTGCCAGCAGCCAAGATCCACGGGGCGGGGAGCTGTTTTTT
- - TRBJ2-3 TRBV5-1 CASSLGDRATDTQYF TGCGCCAGCAGCTTGGGAGATAGGGCCACAGATACGCAGTATTTT
TRBD2 - TRBJ2-3 TRBV24-1 CATSGPGSGNTDTQYF TGTGCCACCAGTGGACCGGGTAGCGGGAACACAGATACGCAGTATTTT
- - TRBJ2-7 TRBV19 CASSIGEEGYEQYF TGTGCCAGTAGTATAGGAGAAGAAGGTTACGAGCAGTACTTC
- - TRBJ1-1 TRBV6-1 CASSEPMNTEAFF TGTGCCAGCAGTGAACCCATGAACACTGAAGCTTTCTTT
TRBD2 - TRBJ2-2 TRBV9 CASSVGLDPGELFF TGTGCCAGCAGCGTCGGACTAGACCCCGGGGAGCTGTTTTTT
- - TRBJ1-3 TRBV20-1 CSASPLRTVVSGNTIYF TGCAGTGCTAGTCCGCTTCGGACAGTAGTCAGTGGAAACACCATATATTTT
- once TRBJ2-7 TRBV18 CASSWNSYEQYF TGTGCCAGCTCCTGGAATTCCTACGAGCAGTACTTC
- - TRBJ1-2 TRBV18 CASSPFVRQANYGYTF TGTGCCAGCTCACCATTCGTTCGGCAGGCTAACTATGGCTACACCTTC
- once TRBJ1-4 TRBV15 CATSREVRSTNEKLFF TGTGCCACCAGCAGAGAGGTCAGATCAACTAATGAAAAACTGTTTTTT
- - TRBJ2-2 TRBV6-2/TRBV6-3 CASSYRTTNTGELFF TGTGCCAGCAGTTACCGGACAACTAACACCGGGGAGCTGTTTTTT
- - TRBJ1-4 TRBV3-1/TRBV3-2 CASSPPGAANEKLFF TGTGCCAGCAGCCCCCCAGGGGCGGCTAATGAAAAACTGTTTTTT
- - TRBJ1-5 TRBV7-2 CASSLGVGGYSNQPRHF TGTGCCAGCAGCTTAGGGGTTGGCGGTTATAGCAATCAGCCCCGGCATTTT